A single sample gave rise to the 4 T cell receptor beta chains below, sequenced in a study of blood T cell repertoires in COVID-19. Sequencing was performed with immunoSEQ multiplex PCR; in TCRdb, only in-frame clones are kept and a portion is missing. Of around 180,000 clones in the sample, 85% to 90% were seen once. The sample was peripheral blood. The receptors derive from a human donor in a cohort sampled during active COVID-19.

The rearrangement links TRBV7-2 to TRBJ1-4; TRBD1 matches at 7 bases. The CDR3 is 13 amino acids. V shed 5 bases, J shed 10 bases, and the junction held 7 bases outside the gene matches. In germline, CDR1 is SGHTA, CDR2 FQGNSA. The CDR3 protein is CASSGEGAAKLFF. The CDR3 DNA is TGTGCCAGCAGCGGAGAGGGGGCCGCAAAACTGTTTTTT.

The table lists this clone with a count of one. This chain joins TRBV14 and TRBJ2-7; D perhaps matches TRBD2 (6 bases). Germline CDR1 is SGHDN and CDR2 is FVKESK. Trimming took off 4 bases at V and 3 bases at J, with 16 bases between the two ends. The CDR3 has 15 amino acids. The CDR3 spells CASSPTRAGYYEQYF. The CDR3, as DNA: TGTGCCAGCAGCCCGACTAGGGCAGGGTACTACGAGCAGTACTTC.

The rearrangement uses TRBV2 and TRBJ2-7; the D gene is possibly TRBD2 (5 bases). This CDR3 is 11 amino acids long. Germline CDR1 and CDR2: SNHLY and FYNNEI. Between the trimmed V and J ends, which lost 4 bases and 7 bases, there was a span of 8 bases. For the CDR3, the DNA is TGTGCCAGCAGTGCGGAGGTGGAGCAGTACTTC. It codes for CASSAEVEQYF.

In nucleotides, the CDR3 is TGTGCCAGCAGTAACGGGAACACTGAAGCTTTCTTT. This translates into CASSNGNTEAFF. The chain carries TRBV25-1 and TRBJ1-1, with unresolved D. V lost 5 bases, J lost 1 base, and 5 bases lay in between. CDR3 length equals 12 residues. Germline V gene lookup returns CDR1 MGHDK and CDR2 SYGVNS.